The rows below give T cell receptor beta chains drawn from one sample of a study of cytomegalovirus exposure and HLA in healthy donors. Repertoires were generated with immunoSEQ multiplex PCR, while TCRdb's copy carries only in-frame clones and drops some. Of 65,000 to 85,000 clones in the sample, 65% to 70% were seen once. Sequencing was carried out using PBMCs. These receptors originate from a woman under 40 in good health and CMV-seronegative. The CDR3 runs from the conserved cysteine through the conserved F or W. Each record gives: V gene, J gene, clone size, D gene, CDR3 protein, CDR3 DNA. The D gene is left open where the match is weak. Not every row has a clone size; where given, it reads once, few, many or a size class.

v_gene: TRBV21-1
j_gene: TRBJ1-1
abundance: NA
d_gene: NA
CDR3aa: CASSKAEGMNTEAFF
CDR3nt: TGTGCCAGCAGCAAAGCAGAGGGTATGAACACTGAAGCTTTCTTT

v_gene: TRBV5-1
j_gene: TRBJ1-1
abundance: NA
d_gene: NA
CDR3aa: CASIKIGGGTEAFF
CDR3nt: TGTGCCAGCATCAAAATTGGCGGGGGCACTGAAGCTTTCTTT

v_gene: TRBV9
j_gene: TRBJ2-3
abundance: few
d_gene: NA
CDR3aa: CASSVAEGNTQYF
CDR3nt: TGTGCCAGCAGCGTAGCTGAGGGAAATACGCAGTATTTT

v_gene: TRBV6-5
j_gene: TRBJ2-1
abundance: NA
d_gene: TRBD1
CDR3aa: CASRTGTGSFNEQFF
CDR3nt: TGTGCCAGCAGGACCGGGACAGGTTCTTTCAATGAGCAGTTCTTC

v_gene: TRBV11-1
j_gene: TRBJ2-2
abundance: NA
d_gene: TRBD2
CDR3aa: CASSPGLAGANTGELFF
CDR3nt: TGTGCCAGCAGCCCGGGACTAGCGGGGGCCAACACCGGGGAGCTGTTTTTT

v_gene: TRBV4-3
j_gene: TRBJ1-4
abundance: NA
d_gene: NA
CDR3aa: CASSQDGGQYKLFF
CDR3nt: TGCGCCAGCAGCCAAGATGGTGGGCAGTATAAACTGTTTTTT

v_gene: TRBV6-5
j_gene: TRBJ2-2
abundance: few
d_gene: NA
CDR3aa: CASSSGKWSTGELFF
CDR3nt: TGTGCCAGCAGTTCAGGGAAATGGTCCACCGGGGAGCTGTTTTTT

v_gene: TRBV4-3
j_gene: TRBJ1-5
abundance: once
d_gene: NA
CDR3aa: CASKEGVGMPQHF
CDR3nt: TGCGCCAGCAAAGAGGGCGTAGGGATGCCCCAGCATTTT

v_gene: TRBV28
j_gene: TRBJ1-6
abundance: NA
d_gene: NA
CDR3aa: CATNQGFYNSPLHF
CDR3nt: TGTGCCACGAACCAGGGTTTCTATAATTCACCCCTCCACTTT

v_gene: TRBV28
j_gene: TRBJ2-7
abundance: once
d_gene: NA
CDR3aa: CASSSVGRPNREQYF
CDR3nt: TGTGCCAGCAGTTCGGTGGGCAGACCAAATAGAGAGCAGTACTTC

v_gene: TRBV2
j_gene: TRBJ2-3
abundance: many
d_gene: TRBD2
CDR3aa: CASSPWLAGNTDTQYF
CDR3nt: TGTGCCAGCAGTCCCTGGCTAGCGGGGAACACAGATACGCAGTATTTT

v_gene: TRBV6-5
j_gene: TRBJ1-1
abundance: once
d_gene: TRBD1
CDR3aa: CASSYIAGGSPEAFF
CDR3nt: TGTGCCAGCAGCTACATTGCAGGGGGCAGCCCTGAAGCTTTCTTT

v_gene: TRBV6-6
j_gene: TRBJ2-2
abundance: NA
d_gene: NA
CDR3aa: CASSLGQANTGELFF
CDR3nt: TGTGCCAGCAGCCTTGGGCAGGCGAACACCGGGGAGCTGTTTTTT

v_gene: TRBV30
j_gene: TRBJ2-7
abundance: once
d_gene: TRBD2
CDR3aa: CAWSVPSGGAYEQYF
CDR3nt: TGTGCCTGGAGTGTGCCTAGCGGGGGGGCATACGAGCAGTACTTC

v_gene: TRBV27
j_gene: TRBJ1-2
abundance: few
d_gene: TRBD1
CDR3aa: CASSFGTGDFYGYTF
CDR3nt: TGTGCCAGCAGTTTTGGGACAGGGGATTTCTATGGCTACACCTTC

v_gene: TRBV2
j_gene: TRBJ1-2
abundance: NA
d_gene: NA
CDR3aa: CASSVAYGYTF
CDR3nt: TGTGCCAGCAGTGTGGCCTATGGCTACACCTTC

v_gene: TRBV5-4
j_gene: TRBJ2-5
abundance: NA
d_gene: TRBD1
CDR3aa: CASSAGPGQGGEETQYF
CDR3nt: TGTGCCAGCAGTGCGGGGCCCGGACAGGGTGGGGAGGAGACCCAGTACTTC

v_gene: TRBV12-5
j_gene: TRBJ1-5
abundance: NA
d_gene: NA
CDR3aa: CASSRTASNQPQHF
CDR3nt: TGTGCTAGCTCCAGGACTGCTAGCAATCAGCCCCAGCATTTT

v_gene: TRBV28
j_gene: TRBJ2-1
abundance: NA
d_gene: NA
CDR3aa: CASSLGINLNEQFF
CDR3nt: TGTGCCAGCAGTTTAGGCATTAACCTCAATGAGCAGTTCTTC

v_gene: TRBV6-6
j_gene: TRBJ1-1
abundance: NA
d_gene: TRBD1
CDR3aa: CASSYRDRGRYEAFF
CDR3nt: TGTGCCAGCAGTTACAGGGACAGGGGAAGGTATGAAGCTTTCTTT

v_gene: TRBV30
j_gene: TRBJ1-5
abundance: NA
d_gene: NA
CDR3aa: CAWSTGGAQHF
CDR3nt: TGTGCCTGGAGTACGGGAGGGGCCCAGCATTTT

v_gene: TRBV7-3
j_gene: TRBJ2-5
abundance: once
d_gene: TRBD2
CDR3aa: CASSLAGGAPRETQYF
CDR3nt: TGTGCCAGCAGCTTAGCGGGGGGAGCACCTCGGGAGACCCAGTACTTC

v_gene: TRBV2
j_gene: TRBJ2-2
abundance: NA
d_gene: TRBD2
CDR3aa: CASKRLAGGLGGELFF
CDR3nt: TGTGCCAGCAAACGACTAGCGGGGGGGCTGGGCGGGGAGCTGTTTTTT

v_gene: TRBV29-1
j_gene: TRBJ1-2
abundance: NA
d_gene: TRBD1
CDR3aa: CSVVGTGIFYGYTF
CDR3nt: TGCAGCGTTGTGGGGACAGGGATTTTCTATGGCTACACCTTC

v_gene: TRBV7-7
j_gene: TRBJ2-2
abundance: NA
d_gene: TRBD2
CDR3aa: CASSLRGGPGTGELFF
CDR3nt: TGTGCCAGCAGCTTACGGGGGGGGCCGGGCACCGGGGAGCTGTTTTTT

v_gene: TRBV6-5
j_gene: TRBJ2-7
abundance: few
d_gene: TRBD2
CDR3aa: CASTPSGALYEQYF
CDR3nt: TGTGCCAGCACCCCAAGCGGGGCCCTATACGAGCAGTACTTC

v_gene: TRBV7-3
j_gene: TRBJ2-3
abundance: NA
d_gene: TRBD2
CDR3aa: CASSMGLAADTQYF
CDR3nt: TGTGCCAGCAGCATGGGACTAGCGGCAGATACGCAGTATTTT

v_gene: TRBV9
j_gene: TRBJ2-7
abundance: NA
d_gene: TRBD1
CDR3aa: CASSPGQGVVYF
CDR3nt: TGTGCCAGCAGCCCCGGACAGGGGGTTGTGTACTTC

v_gene: TRBV5-4
j_gene: TRBJ2-3
abundance: NA
d_gene: TRBD2
CDR3aa: CASSLALSGGGAKDTQYF
CDR3nt: TGTGCCAGCAGCTTGGCTCTATCTGGCGGGGGGGCAAAAGATACGCAGTATTTT

v_gene: TRBV5-1
j_gene: TRBJ2-1
abundance: NA
d_gene: TRBD2
CDR3aa: CASRYGTSEVDEQFF
CDR3nt: TGCGCCAGCAGATACGGGACTAGTGAGGTGGATGAGCAGTTCTTC

v_gene: TRBV6-1
j_gene: TRBJ1-3
abundance: NA
d_gene: NA
CDR3aa: CASSFGGSGNTIYF
CDR3nt: TGTGCCAGCAGTTTCGGGGGGAGTGGAAACACCATATATTTT